Below, 20 T cell receptor beta chains from the same sample are listed, as sequenced in a study of CXCR3-negative and CXCR3-positive naive CD8 T cells. Findings and caveats of the study: CXCR3-positive naive cells had TRB CDR3s that were more hydrophobic than CXCR3-negative naive cells had.

These receptors are not linked to any known antigen. TRB cDNA was prepared as libraries by UMI-labeled 5' RACE. TCRdb reworked the 5' RACE reads into one entry per CDR3 protein, no DNA. The sample holds 150,000 to 170,000 distinct CDR3 sequences. The sequenced sample was naive CXCR3+ CD8+ T cells from blood. Subset reported: CD45RO-CCR7+CD27+CD95- naive CD8+ T cells expressing CXCR3 (TNR3+). These receptors were collected from a human donor in good health. Some clones in this sample may be carry-over from other donors' samples.

The chain recombines TRBV5-5 with TRBJ2-1; the TCRdb D gene call, TRBD1, has no DNA to confirm it. The CDR3 spans 13 residues. CDR1 is SGHKS, CDR2 YYEKEE, per germline (reference sequence). CDR3 loop: CASSFGAGNEQFF.

This chain uses TRBV28 with TRBJ2-1. Germline V gives CDR1 MDHEN, CDR2 SYDVKM. CDR3 length: 15 amino acids. The CDR3: CASSAVADSYNEQFF.

The chain joins TRBV10-3 to TRBJ2-2; with no DNA, the TCRdb D assignment of TRBD2 cannot be verified. The CDR3 is 17 amino acids. The germline V gene has CDR1 ENHRY and CDR2 SYGVKD. This CDR3 reads CAISDPMGTTNTGELFF.

The rearrangement uses TRBV4-2 and TRBJ1-1; the D gene TCRdb calls, TRBD1, cannot be checked with no DNA. In germline, CDR1 is LGHNA, CDR2 YNFKEQ. The CDR3 has 23 residues. CDR3 region: CASSQELQDGQGARWVMNTEAFF.

The V gene is TRBV7-9, the J gene TRBJ2-2; TCRdb gives TRBD1 as the D gene, but with no DNA this cannot be confirmed. Per germline, CDR1 SEHNR and CDR2 FQNEAQ (reference sequence). CDR3 length equals 15 residues. The CDR3 loop is CASSPPTGGTGELFF. The complete variable domain, with remaining parts taken from reference TRBV7-9 and TRBJ2-2, reads DTGVSQNPRHKITKRGQNVTFRCDPISEHNRLYWYRQTLGQGPEFLTYFQNEAQLEKSRLLSDRFSAERPKGSFSTLEIQRTEQGDSAMYLCASSPPTGGTGELFFGEGSRLTVL.

The chain recombines TRBV7-2 with TRBJ2-7; lacking DNA, the TRBD2 call made by TCRdb goes unchecked. The CDR3 sequence is 15 residues long. Germline loops: CDR1 SGHTA, CDR2 FQGNSA. The CDR3 loop is CASSLSSGGLYEQYF.

This CDR3 reads CASSGDRNEQYF. V is TRBV5-6 and J is TRBJ2-7; absent DNA, TCRdb's TRBD1 call cannot be checked. Germline V CDR1 and CDR2: SGHDT, YYEEEE. The CDR3 is 12 amino acids.

J is TRBJ2-7 and V is TRBV3-1; absent DNA, TCRdb's TRBD2 call cannot be checked. The CDR3 contains 13 residues. Germline V gene lookup returns CDR1 LGHDT and CDR2 YNNKEL (reference sequence). This CDR3 is CASSRGPAGEQYF.

J is TRBJ2-3 and V is TRBV20-1; TCRdb indicates TRBD1, and absent DNA this call remains unverified. Germline V gene lookup returns CDR1 DFQATT and CDR2 SNEGSKA (reference sequence). This CDR3 contains 14 residues. This CDR3 reads CSAIWGTSTDTQYF.

The gene calls are TRBV4-2 and TRBJ2-3; the D call of TRBD2 rests on TCRdb alone, since no DNA is present to check it. This CDR3 region has 13 residues. Looked up from germline, CDR1 is LGHNA and CDR2 is YNFKEQ. This CDR3 is CASSPGGGDTQYF.

The chain combines TRBV19 with TRBJ1-5; TCRdb outputs TRBD1, but without DNA this stays unchecked. The CDR3 spans 13 residues. Germline V CDR1 and CDR2: LNHDA, SQIVND (reference sequence). The CDR3 spells CASTPGADQPQHF.

The chain uses TRBV28 and TRBJ1-1. There are 14 residues in the CDR3. Germline V lookup: CDR1 MDHEN, CDR2 SYDVKM. This CDR3 reads CASSLPDMNTEAFF.

The V gene is TRBV29-1, the J gene TRBJ2-1. CDR3 length: 15 residues. Germline CDR1 reads SQVTM; CDR2 reads ANQGSEA. CDR3 amino acids: CSVEDGYDADNEQFF.

The chain combines TRBV7-2 with TRBJ1-1; TCRdb lists TRBD1, though no DNA is available to test this call. The CDR3 contains 15 residues. Germline lookup yields CDR1 SGHTA and CDR2 FQGNSA. CDR3 residues: CASSSSTGIGTEAFF.

Here the CDR3 reads CASSLLSGSQYF. The V and J genes are TRBV12-3 or TRBV12-4 and TRBJ2-5. The length of the CDR3 is 12 residues.

The chain recombines TRBV28 with TRBJ2-7. The V gene's germline CDR1 is MDHEN and CDR2 SYDVKM. The CDR3 extends over 13 amino acids. CDR3 loop: CASSLTKTYEQYF.

V usage is TRBV5-1 and J usage is TRBJ1-1. Germline loops: CDR1 SGHRS, CDR2 YFSETQ. The CDR3 consists of 18 residues. CDR3 sequence: CASSLVHSQSSLNTEAFF.

V usage is TRBV5-1 and J usage is TRBJ1-2; TCRdb gives TRBD1 as the D gene, but with no DNA this cannot be confirmed. The CDR3 is 13 residues long. CDR1 is SGHRS and CDR2 is YFSETQ in the germline V gene. This CDR3 reads CASSLLGADGYTF.

The chain carries TRBV5-1 and TRBJ2-1; lacking DNA, the TRBD1 call made by TCRdb goes unchecked. The CDR3 has 17 amino acids. Germline CDR1 SGHRS, CDR2 YFSETQ. Here the CDR3 reads CASSLLGTGGPRNEQFF. Supplemented by reference TRBV5-1 and TRBJ2-1, the full variable domain reads KAGVTQTPRYLIKTRGQQVTLSCSPISGHRSVSWYQQTPGQGLQFLFEYFSETQRNKGNFPGRFSGRQFSNSRSEMNVSTLELGDSALYLCASSLLGTGGPRNEQFFGPGTRLTVL.

V usage is TRBV3-1 and J usage is TRBJ2-7; lacking DNA, the TRBD2 call made by TCRdb goes unchecked. The CDR3 is 16 residues long. The germline CDR1 and CDR2 sequences are LGHDT and YNNKEL (reference sequence). The CDR3 sequence is CASSLTQEGRSYEQYF.